Listed here are 15 T cell receptor beta chains from one sample, sequenced in a study of technical replicates of blood from a few donors. The table came from immunoSEQ multiplex PCR; TCRdb's copy has only in-frame clones and leaves some out. Of some 70,000 clones detected, about 95% appear once; the ten largest clones hold more than 0.2%. The sequencing sample was made of T cells isolated from PBMCs. The source of these receptors is a human donor in good health.

This clone was counted a single time. The genes are TRBV28 and TRBJ2-7; 13 bases match TRBD2. This CDR3 contains 16 residues. Looked up from germline, CDR1 is MDHEN and CDR2 is SYDVKM. With V trimmed by 5 bases and J by 1 base, 5 bases remained unmatched. DNA of the CDR3: TGTGCCAGCAGTCCCGAACTAGCGGGAGGGTCCTACGAGCAGTACTTC. Protein product: CASSPELAGGSYEQYF.

The chain is built from TRBV7-8 and TRBJ1-2; possible D gene TRBD1, 6 bases. V gave up 3 bases and J gave up 5 bases, with 22 bases separating them. Germline V gives CDR1 SGHVS, CDR2 FQNEAQ. The CDR3 consists of 17 residues. CDR3 residues: CASSFGAQGRRAYGYTF. The CDR3 DNA reads as TGTGCCAGCAGCTTCGGGGCCCAGGGGCGGCGGGCTTATGGCTACACCTTC.

V usage is TRBV19 and J usage is TRBJ2-7; tentatively, D is TRBD2 (6 bases). V dropped 8 bases and J dropped 3 bases, with 14 bases sitting between them. The CDR3 length is 13 residues. From germline, CDR1 is LNHDA and CDR2 SQIVND (reference sequence). CDR3 amino acids: CASARDSYYEQYF. The CDR3 DNA is TGTGCCAGTGCCCGGGACTCCTACTACGAGCAGTACTTC.

The count of this clone is one. The chain employs TRBV6-9 and TRBJ1-1; 9 bases are shared with TRBD1. V lost 1 base and J lost 1; bases outside the gene matches: 7. The CDR3 runs to 17 residues. Germline lookup yields CDR1 MNHGY and CDR2 SVAAGI. Here the CDR3 DNA reads TGTGCCAGCAGTTATTATGACAGGGGGGTTCGGAACACTGAAGCTTTCTTT. Translated: CASSYYDRGVRNTEAFF.

The chain recombines TRBV6-5 with TRBJ2-3, with D possibly TRBD1 on 6 matching bases. Germline V gives CDR1 MNHEY, CDR2 SVGAGI. Deletions cut 6 bases from V and 7 bases from J, with 17 bases between. CDR3 length: 14 amino acids. CDR3: CASSPTGILYTQYF. The CDR3 DNA sequence: TGTGCCAGCAGCCCGACAGGTATCCTATATACGCAGTATTTT.

CDR3 sequence reads: CAWSPLGDTSYEQYF. The CDR3 nucleotides read TGTGCCTGGAGCCCCCTAGGGGACACTTCCTACGAGCAGTACTTC. The chain recombines TRBV30 with TRBJ2-7, with D possibly TRBD1 on 6 matching bases. The CDR3 runs 15 residues. Trimming cost V 3 bases and J 1 base, with 16 bases left between them. Germline CDR1 and CDR2: GTSNPN and SVGIG (reference sequence).

This chain links TRBV30 with TRBJ1-1, with 7 bases lining up with TRBD1. The trim removed 2 bases at V and 8 bases at J, leaving 14 bases unmatched. Germline V gene lookup returns CDR1 GTSNPN and CDR2 SVGIG (reference sequence). The CDR3 has 15 residues. CDR3 sequence reads: CAWSSPGQLREEAFF. As DNA, the CDR3 is TGTGCCTGGAGTTCGCCGGGACAGCTGCGCGAAGAAGCTTTCTTT.

V gene TRBV2 combines with J gene TRBJ2-1, with a possible D match to TRBD1 (5 bases). With 9 bases removed from V and 7 bases from J, the gap between germline ends came to 19 bases. CDR1 and CDR2 from the germline V gene are SNHLY and FYNNEI. The CDR3 loop spans 14 amino acids. CDR3: CASVSRAVGNEQFF. DNA of the CDR3: TGTGCCAGTGTGAGCAGGGCCGTCGGGAATGAGCAGTTCTTC.

The chain uses TRBV7-8 and TRBJ1-2; D uncertain. The V gene lost 7 bases and the J gene lost 5 bases, with 20 bases spanning the gap. This CDR3 is 15 amino acids long. Looked up from germline, CDR1 is SGHVS and CDR2 is FQNEAQ. The CDR3 loop reads CASTDLWAGRYGYTF. The DNA for the CDR3 is TGTGCCAGCACCGACCTGTGGGCAGGAAGATATGGCTACACCTTC.

The rearrangement joins TRBV19 to TRBJ2-5, with D possibly being TRBD1 (6 bases). The CDR3 extends over 13 amino acids. V was trimmed by 3 bases and J by 3 bases, leaving 8 bases between them. Germline V gene data show CDR1 as LNHDA and CDR2 as SQIVND (reference sequence). As DNA, the CDR3 is TGTGCCAGTAGTATTTGGGACAAAGAGACCCAGTACTTC. Its translation is CASSIWDKETQYF.

V is TRBV4-1 and J is TRBJ2-2, with 8 bases aligning to TRBD2. V trimming: 2 bases; J trimming: 3 bases; junction bases outside the gene matches: 14. Germline lookup yields CDR1 MGHRA and CDR2 YSYEKL. This CDR3 comprises 19 residues. In DNA form, the CDR3 reads TGCGCCAGCAGCCAAAGTCTTGAGGGCGGGGGGATGTACACCGGGGAGCTGTTTTTT. Its protein product is CASSQSLEGGGMYTGELFF.

V usage is TRBV9 and J usage is TRBJ1-2; the D gene is possibly TRBD1 (5 bases). Germline CDR1 SGDLS, CDR2 YYNGEE. V dropped 1 base and J dropped 3 bases, with 10 bases sitting between them. The CDR3 spans 14 residues. For the CDR3, the DNA is TGTGCCAGCAGCGTAACGGGGGGTGACTATGGCTACACCTTC. It specifies CASSVTGGDYGYTF. Looking up the rest from reference TRBV9 and TRBJ1-2 gives the full variable domain: DSGVTQTPKHLITATGQRVTLRCSPRSGDLSVYWYQQSLDQGLQFLIQYYNGEERAKGNILERFSAQQFPDLHSELNLSSLELGDSALYFCASSVTGGDYGYTFGSGTRLTVV.

This clone came up a few times. Written as DNA, the CDR3 is TGTGCCAGCAGTAAGTGGGCCAATCAGCCCCAGCATTTT. Encoded protein: CASSKWANQPQHF. The gene calls are TRBV2 and TRBJ1-5; no clear D gene. Germline loops: CDR1 SNHLY, CDR2 FYNNEI. The V and J ends lost 5 bases and 3 bases respectively, with 8 bases between them. The CDR3 runs 13 residues.

The chain carries TRBV27 and TRBJ2-7; maybe TRBD2 (6 bases). The ends were cut back, 3 bases at V and 0 bases at J, with 12 bases in the middle. The germline CDR1 and CDR2 sequences are MNHEY and SMNVEV (reference sequence). CDR3 length equals 15 residues. The chain's CDR3 is CASSLAGTGSYEQYF. As DNA, the CDR3 is TGTGCCAGCAGTTTGGCGGGAACGGGCTCCTACGAGCAGTACTTC.

This clone came up once. V gene TRBV7-9 combines with J gene TRBJ1-1, with D tentatively TRBD1 (6 bases). Trimming removed 10 bases from V and 7 bases from J, with 16 bases in between. Germline values: CDR1 SEHNR, CDR2 FQNEAQ (reference sequence). This CDR3 contains 12 residues. The CDR3 sequence: CATRSGVGEAFF. The CDR3 coding sequence is TGTGCCACCAGATCAGGGGTAGGTGAAGCTTTCTTT. Filled out from reference TRBV7-9 and TRBJ1-1, the complete variable domain reads DTGVSQNPRHKITKRGQNVTFRCDPISEHNRLYWYRQTLGQGPEFLTYFQNEAQLEKSRLLSDRFSAERPKGSFSTLEIQRTEQGDSAMYLCATRSGVGEAFFGQGTRLTVV.